The clone carrying this TCR beta chain was counted a single time. At one of its ends the junction is not consistent with the germline gene, which may arise from a read error. This specimen belongs to a study of T cells in Graves' hyperthyroidism and ophthalmopathy. CDR1 and CDR2 (germline): SNHLY, FYNNEI. The CDR3 sequence is 15 residues long. There were TCR beta CDR3 regions amplified from RNA transcripts. First-round RT-PCR of the TCR CDR3 relied on the HTBI primer set. TCRdb reprocessed the multiplex PCR reads with MiXCR, giving one entry per CDR3 protein. The sample holds nearly 750,000 distinct CDR3 sequences, around a third seen once.

The receptor was isolated from a woman aged 40 to 50 with Graves' hyperthyroidism. The chain carries TRBV2 and TRBJ2-7; D perhaps matches TRBD2 (6 bases). The sequencing sample was made of blood. Here the CDR3 DNA reads TGCGCCAGCAGCCAAGATCCCGGTGCGGGATACGAGCAGTACTTC. This translates into CASSQDPGAGYEQYF.